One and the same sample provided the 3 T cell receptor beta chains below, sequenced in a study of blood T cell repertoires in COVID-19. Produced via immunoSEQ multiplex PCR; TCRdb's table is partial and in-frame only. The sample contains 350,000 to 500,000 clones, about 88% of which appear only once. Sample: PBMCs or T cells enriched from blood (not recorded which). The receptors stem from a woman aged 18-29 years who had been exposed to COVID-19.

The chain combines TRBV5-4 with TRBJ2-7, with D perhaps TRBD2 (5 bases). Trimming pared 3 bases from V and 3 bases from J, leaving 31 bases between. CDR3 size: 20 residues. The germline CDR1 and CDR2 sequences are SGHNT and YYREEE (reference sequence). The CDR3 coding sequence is TGTGCCAGCAGCTCCCCTAGGACCTATAGGCCCCGGGGTCACCTCTACGAGCAGTACTTC. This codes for CASSSPRTYRPRGHLYEQYF.

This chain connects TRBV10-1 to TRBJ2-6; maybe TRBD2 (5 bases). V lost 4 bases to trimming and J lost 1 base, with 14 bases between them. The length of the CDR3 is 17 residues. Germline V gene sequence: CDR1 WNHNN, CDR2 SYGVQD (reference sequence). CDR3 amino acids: CASSAGSLLSGANVLTF. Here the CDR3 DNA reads TGCGCCAGCAGTGCGGGGTCCCTTCTATCTGGGGCCAACGTCCTGACTTTC.

The CDR3 loop is CASSLAQTGYRETQYF. The CDR3, as DNA: TGTGCCAGCAGCTTGGCTCAGACAGGGTATAGAGAGACCCAGTACTTC. The V gene is TRBV5-5, the J gene TRBJ2-5; the match to TRBD1 covers 7 bases. V lost 0 bases, J lost 4 bases, and 9 bases stayed unmatched. Germline CDR1 and CDR2: SGHKS and YYEKEE (reference sequence). The CDR3 extends over 16 amino acids.